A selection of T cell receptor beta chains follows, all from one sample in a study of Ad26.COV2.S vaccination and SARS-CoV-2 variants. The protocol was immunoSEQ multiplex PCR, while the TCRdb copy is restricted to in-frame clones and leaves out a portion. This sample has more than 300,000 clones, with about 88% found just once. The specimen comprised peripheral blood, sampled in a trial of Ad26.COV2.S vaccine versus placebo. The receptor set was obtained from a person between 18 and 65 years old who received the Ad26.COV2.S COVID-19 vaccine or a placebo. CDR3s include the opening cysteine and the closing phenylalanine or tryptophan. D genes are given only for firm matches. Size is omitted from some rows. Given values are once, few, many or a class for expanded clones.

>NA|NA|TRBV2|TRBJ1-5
TGTGCCAGCAGAGGGCAGGGAATTTTTCAGCCCCAGCATTTT
CASRGQGIFQPQHF
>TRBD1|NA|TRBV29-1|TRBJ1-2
TGCAGCGCTGGGACAGGGTTAGGTGGCTACACCTTC
CSAGTGLGGYTF
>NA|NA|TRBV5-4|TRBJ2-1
TGTGCCAGCAGCTTCCGGGACCGAGACAATGAGCAGTTCTTC
CASSFRDRDNEQFF
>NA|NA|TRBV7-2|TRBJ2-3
TGTGCCAGCAGCTCCCGGGGGGCAGGGGCGGGCACAGATACGCAGTATTTT
CASSSRGAGAGTDTQYF
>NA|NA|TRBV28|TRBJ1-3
TGTGCCAGCAGTTTCGAGGGTAGTATGTACACCATATATTTT
CASSFEGSMYTIYF
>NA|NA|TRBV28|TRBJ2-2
TGTGCCAGCAGCCTCCCCGGTAGCGTAATCACCGGGGAGCTGTTTTTT
CASSLPGSVITGELFF
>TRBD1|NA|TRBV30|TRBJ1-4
TGTGCCTGGAGTGCCTTGGACAGGGGTGAAAAACTGTTTTTT
CAWSALDRGEKLFF
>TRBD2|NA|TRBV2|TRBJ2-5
TGTGCCAGCGTAAGACTAGCGGGGGGGCCGGAGACCCAGTACTTC
CASVRLAGGPETQYF
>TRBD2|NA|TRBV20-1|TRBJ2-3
TGCAGTGCTAGTCGGGCTAGCGGGATTCGCACAGATACGCAGTATTTT
CSASRASGIRTDTQYF
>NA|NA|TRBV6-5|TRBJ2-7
TGTGCCAGCAGAACGAGCTACTCAGGGGAGCTCGAGCAGTACTTC
CASRTSYSGELEQYF
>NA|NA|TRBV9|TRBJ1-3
TGTGCCAGCAGCGCTTCCGGGACTGGGGGAAACACCATATATTTT
CASSASGTGGNTIYF
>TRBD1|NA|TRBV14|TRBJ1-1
TGTGCCAGCAGCCAAAGCCCTTCCAGGGGGGCTTTCTTT
CASSQSPSRGAFF
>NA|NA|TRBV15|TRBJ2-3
TGTGCCACCGCGGCGGGAGATACGCAGTATTTT
CATAAGDTQYF
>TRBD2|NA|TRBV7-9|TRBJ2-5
TGTGCCAGCAGGCCGGGGGGGTCGGCGGAGACCCAGTACTTC
CASRPGGSAETQYF
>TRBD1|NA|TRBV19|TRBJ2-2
TGTGCCAGTAGTATACGACAGGGGGGCACCGGGGAGCTGTTTTTT
CASSIRQGGTGELFF
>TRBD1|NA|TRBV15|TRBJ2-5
TGTGCCACCTCCGGGACAGGGGCGTGGGTAGAGACCCAGTACTTC
CATSGTGAWVETQYF
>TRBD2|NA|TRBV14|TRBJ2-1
TGTGCCAGCAGCCAAGTACTAGCGGGGGCAAATGAGCAGTTCTTC
CASSQVLAGANEQFF
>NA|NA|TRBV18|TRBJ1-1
TGTGCCAGCTCACAGGCCTCTTCGGGGACTGAAGCTTTCTTT
CASSQASSGTEAFF
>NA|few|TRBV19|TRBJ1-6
TGTGCCAGTAGTGCGTCTCACACCCTATGGGATTCACCCCTCCACTTT
CASSASHTLWDSPLHF
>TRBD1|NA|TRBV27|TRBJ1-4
TGTGCCAGCAGTTTATCGAAGACAGGGGGCGCGGGTGAAAAACTGTTTTTT
CASSLSKTGGAGEKLFF
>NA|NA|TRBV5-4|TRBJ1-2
TGTGCCAGCAGCTTGGGTGCGATTGGGGTTTTTGGCTACACCTTC
CASSLGAIGVFGYTF
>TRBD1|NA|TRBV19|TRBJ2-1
TGTGCCAGTAGTCAGGGACAGGGATTCTACAATGAGCAGTTCTTC
CASSQGQGFYNEQFF
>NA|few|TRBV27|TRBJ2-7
TGTGCCAGCAGCCCCGTTAACAGCTTTAGCTCCTACGAGCAGTACTTC
CASSPVNSFSSYEQYF
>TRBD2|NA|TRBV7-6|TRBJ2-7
TGTGCCAGCAGCGGCCTAGCGGGAGTTGGCTACGAGCAGTACTTC
CASSGLAGVGYEQYF
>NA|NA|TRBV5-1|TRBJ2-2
TGCGCCAGCAGCTTGAGGACAGACACCACCGGGGAGCTGTTTTTT
CASSLRTDTTGELFF
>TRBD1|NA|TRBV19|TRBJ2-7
TGTGCCAGTAGCCACAGGGGGGTCCCCAACGAGCAGTACTTC
CASSHRGVPNEQYF
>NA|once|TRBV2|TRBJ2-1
TGTGCCACCTATAGAGATGCCTACAATGAGCAGTTCTTC
CATYRDAYNEQFF
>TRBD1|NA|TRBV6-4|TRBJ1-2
TGTGCCAGCAGTGACGGACAGGGGGCAGCCGATGGCTACACCTTC
CASSDGQGAADGYTF
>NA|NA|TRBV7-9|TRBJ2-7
TGTGCCAGCACCGGGGGCTCCGAGCAGTACTTC
CASTGGSEQYF
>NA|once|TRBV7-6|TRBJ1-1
TGTGCCAGCAGCTTAATTGCTGCGGGACAGAACACTGAAGCTTTCTTT
CASSLIAAGQNTEAFF
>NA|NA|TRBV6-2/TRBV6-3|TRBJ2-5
TGTGCCAGCAGTTCGACAGGTATCCTTGAGACCCAGTACTTC
CASSSTGILETQYF
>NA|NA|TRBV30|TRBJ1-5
TGTGCCTGGAGTGTAGAGCGGTATCAGCCCCAGCATTTT
CAWSVERYQPQHF
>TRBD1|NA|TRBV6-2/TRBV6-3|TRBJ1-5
TGTGCCAGCAGTAGTCGACAGGGGCCCAATCAGCCCCAGCATTTT
CASSSRQGPNQPQHF
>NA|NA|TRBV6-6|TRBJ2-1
TGTGCCAGCAGTTACTCTGGCAGGGACAATGAGCAGTTCTTC
CASSYSGRDNEQFF
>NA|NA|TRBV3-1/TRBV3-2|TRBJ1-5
TGTGCCAGCAGCCATTCAGCATCCCAAGGGACCCAGCATTTT
CASSHSASQGTQHF
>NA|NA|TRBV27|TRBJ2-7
TGTGCCAGCAGAACCTCCTACGAGCAGTACTTC
CASRTSYEQYF
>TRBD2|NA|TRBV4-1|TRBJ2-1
TGCGCCAGCAGCCAAGCTGTCGGGAGGGCCGCAGGCAATGAGCAGTTCTTC
CASSQAVGRAAGNEQFF
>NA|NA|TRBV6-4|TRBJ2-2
TGTGCCAGCAGCGCCAACAGAGACACCGGGGAGCTGTTTTTT
CASSANRDTGELFF
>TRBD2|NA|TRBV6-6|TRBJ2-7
TGTGCCAGCATTAGACTAGCGGGAGGGTACAACGAGCAGTACTTC
CASIRLAGGYNEQYF
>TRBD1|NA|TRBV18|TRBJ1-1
TGTGCCAGCTCACCTTATTCGTCGGGACAGCTGAACACTGAAGCTTTCTTT
CASSPYSSGQLNTEAFF
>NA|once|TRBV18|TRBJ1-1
TGTGCCAGCTCACCCGTGCCAGGTGTGGTTGAGACTGAAGCTTTCTTT
CASSPVPGVVETEAFF
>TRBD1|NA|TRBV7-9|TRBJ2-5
TGTGCCATCAAACAGGGGAGTGGGGAGACCCAGTACTTC
CAIKQGSGETQYF
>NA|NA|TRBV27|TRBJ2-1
TGTGCCAGCAGCAGGGGGGCAGGTTTGGGGGATGAGCAGTTCTTC
CASSRGAGLGDEQFF
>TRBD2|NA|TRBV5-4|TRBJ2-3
TGTGCCAGCAGCTTCGATGGACTAGCGGGAGGAGATACGCAGTATTTT
CASSFDGLAGGDTQYF
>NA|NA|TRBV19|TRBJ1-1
TGTGCCAGTAGTCGGCAGGGGCGGAACACTGAAGCTTTCTTT
CASSRQGRNTEAFF
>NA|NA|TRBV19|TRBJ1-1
TGTGCCAGTAGTATAGATCCTGCGGTACAACAAGCTTTCTTT
CASSIDPAVQQAFF
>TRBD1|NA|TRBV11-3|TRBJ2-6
TGTGCCAGCAGACCCGGGACAGGGGACTCTGGGGCCAACGTCCTGACTTTC
CASRPGTGDSGANVLTF
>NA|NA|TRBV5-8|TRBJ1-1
TGTGCCAGCAGCCCCCGACAGTTGTCCAACACTGAAGCTTTCTTT
CASSPRQLSNTEAFF
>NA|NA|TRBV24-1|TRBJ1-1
TGTGCCACCAGTGTTCAGGCAGAAACGGGAACTGAAGCTTTCTTT
CATSVQAETGTEAFF